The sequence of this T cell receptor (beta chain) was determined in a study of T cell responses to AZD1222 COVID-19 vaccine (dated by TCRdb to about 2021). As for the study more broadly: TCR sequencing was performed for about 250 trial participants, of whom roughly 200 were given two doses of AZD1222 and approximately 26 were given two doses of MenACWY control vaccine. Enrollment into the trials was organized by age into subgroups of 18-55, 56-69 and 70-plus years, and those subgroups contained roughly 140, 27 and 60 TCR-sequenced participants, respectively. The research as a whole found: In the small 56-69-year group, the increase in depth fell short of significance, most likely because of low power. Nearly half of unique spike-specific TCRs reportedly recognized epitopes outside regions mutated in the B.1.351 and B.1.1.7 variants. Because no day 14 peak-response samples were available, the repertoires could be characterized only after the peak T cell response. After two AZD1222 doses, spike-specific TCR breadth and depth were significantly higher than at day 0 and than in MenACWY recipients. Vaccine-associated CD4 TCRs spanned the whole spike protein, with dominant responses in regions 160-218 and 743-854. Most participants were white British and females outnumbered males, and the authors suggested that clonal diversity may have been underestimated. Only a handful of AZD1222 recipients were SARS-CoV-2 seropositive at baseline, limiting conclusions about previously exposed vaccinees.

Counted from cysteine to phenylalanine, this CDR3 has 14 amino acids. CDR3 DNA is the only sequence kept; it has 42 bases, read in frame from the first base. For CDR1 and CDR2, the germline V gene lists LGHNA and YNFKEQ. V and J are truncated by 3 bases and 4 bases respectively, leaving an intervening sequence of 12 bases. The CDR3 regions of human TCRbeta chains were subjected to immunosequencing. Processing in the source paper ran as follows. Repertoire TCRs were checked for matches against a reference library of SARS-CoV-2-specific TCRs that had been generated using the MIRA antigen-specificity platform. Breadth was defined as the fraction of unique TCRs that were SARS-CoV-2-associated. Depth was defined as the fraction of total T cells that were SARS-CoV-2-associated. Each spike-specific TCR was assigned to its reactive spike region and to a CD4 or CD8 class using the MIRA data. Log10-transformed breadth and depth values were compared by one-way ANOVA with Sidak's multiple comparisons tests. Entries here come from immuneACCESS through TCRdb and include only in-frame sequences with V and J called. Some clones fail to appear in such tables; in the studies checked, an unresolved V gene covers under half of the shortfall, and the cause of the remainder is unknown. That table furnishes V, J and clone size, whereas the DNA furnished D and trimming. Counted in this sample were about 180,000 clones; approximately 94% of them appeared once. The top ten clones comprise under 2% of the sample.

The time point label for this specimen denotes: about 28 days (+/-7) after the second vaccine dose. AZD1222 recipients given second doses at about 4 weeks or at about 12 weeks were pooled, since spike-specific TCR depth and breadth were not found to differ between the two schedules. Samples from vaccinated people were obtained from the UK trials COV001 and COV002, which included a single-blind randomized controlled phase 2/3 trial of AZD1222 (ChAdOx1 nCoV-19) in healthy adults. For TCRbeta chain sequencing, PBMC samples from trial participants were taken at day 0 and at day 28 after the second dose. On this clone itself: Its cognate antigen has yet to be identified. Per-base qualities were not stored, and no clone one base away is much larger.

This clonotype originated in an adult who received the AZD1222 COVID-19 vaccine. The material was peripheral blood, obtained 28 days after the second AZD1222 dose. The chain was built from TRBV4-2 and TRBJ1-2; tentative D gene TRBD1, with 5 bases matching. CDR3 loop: CASSQNRDGYGYTF. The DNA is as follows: TGTGCCAGCAGCCAGAACCGGGACGGCTATGGCTACACCTTC.